This T cell receptor beta chain was identified during a study of cytomegalovirus exposure and HLA in healthy donors. Study-level background: Within an early data release were about 85 million unique TCRs drawn from HLA-typed donors.

This clone was counted a single time. The target antigen is unknown. A multiplex PCR was run with 60 Vbeta primers and 13 Jbeta primers. Here immunoSEQ multiplex PCR was the method, and the copy in TCRdb shows in-frame clones only, minus some. The profile shows about 260,000 clones, 80% to 90% of them singletons. V gave up 3 bases and J gave up 8 bases, with 5 bases separating them. Per the germline V gene, CDR1 is LGHNT and CDR2 is FRNRAP. The CDR3 is 11 amino acids. Points from the study as a whole: Later analysis suggested links between common viral pathogens and several top significant clusters.

The material sequenced was PBMCs. This sequence joins TRBV12-5 and TRBJ2-1; possible D gene TRBD1, 5 bases. This TCR was recovered from a woman between 35 and 50 years old in good health and CMV-seropositive. The CDR3 is CASGLGDEQFF. In DNA form, the CDR3 reads TGTGCTAGTGGTTTAGGGGATGAGCAGTTCTTC.